The TCR beta chain described here comes from a study of CD4 T cells in relation to SARS-CoV-2 and coronaviruses. Uncultured naive and memory CD4+ T cells supplied DNA for deep TCR-beta sequencing. TCRdb's table, derived via immunoSEQ multiplex PCR, lists solely in-frame clones and lacks some. This sample has some 65,000 clones, with 75% to 90% found just once. Before the COVID-19 pandemic, during about 2010-2018, CD4+ T cells were taken from unexposed donors. Germline V CDR1 and CDR2: LNHNV, YYDKDF (reference sequence). There are 14 residues in the CDR3. The V end was cut by 6 bases, the J end by 1 base, with 10 bases between.

The chain couples TRBV15 to TRBJ1-5; D ambiguous. The clonotype originates from a human donor in good health. Sequencing was done on a sample of memory CD4+ T cells from PBMCs. The CDR3 nucleotides read TGTGCCACCAGTCGCAGAGGAAGCAATCAGCCCCAGCATTTT. This translates into CATSRRGSNQPQHF.